This T cell receptor (beta chain) was profiled in a study of monozygotic twins with inflammatory bowel disease. Study observations and caveats: The study supported no single strong signal or clonotype linked to IBD.

Turning to this clonotype: Its target is not known.

The UMIs carried a 6-nucleotide sample barcode, and they were added by template switching. Reprocessing the 5' RACE reads, TCRdb reports a single entry for every CDR3 protein and omits DNA. This sample contains approximately 400,000 distinct CDR3 sequences. The CDR3 is 15 residues long. Germline loops: CDR1 SGHTA, CDR2 FQGNSA. The material sequenced was blood. The V call is TRBV7-2, the J call TRBJ2-7; TCRdb reports TRBD2, a call that lacks DNA to check it against. The sequence derives from a human donor with ulcerative colitis or Crohn's disease, or a healthy co-twin of an affected twin (not recorded which). The CDR3 reads CASSLRGLAAFEQYF.